The clone carrying this T cell receptor (beta chain) has only a few counts. Data came from immunoSEQ multiplex PCR; TCRdb stores just in-frame clones and leaves some out. The sample records about 76,000 clones, approximately 87% being singletons. This entry is derived from a study of OX40 agonist ivuxolimab in advanced cancers. V shed 10 bases and J 2 bases; nucleotides not matched to a gene: 14. Germline CDR1 SGHNT, CDR2 YYREEE (reference sequence). The CDR3 covers 15 residues. This clonotype was obtained from an adult with an advanced solid tumor such as melanoma, head and neck, liver or kidney cancer. The chain employs TRBV5-4 and TRBJ1-1; 7 bases line up with TRBD1. The sequencing used CD4+ or CD8+ T cells sorted from blood, collected in a trial of the OX40 agonist ivuxolimab. CDR3 in amino acids: CAVQHGTASNTEAFF. Here the CDR3 DNA reads TGTGCCGTACAACACGGGACAGCGAGTAACACTGAAGCTTTCTTT.